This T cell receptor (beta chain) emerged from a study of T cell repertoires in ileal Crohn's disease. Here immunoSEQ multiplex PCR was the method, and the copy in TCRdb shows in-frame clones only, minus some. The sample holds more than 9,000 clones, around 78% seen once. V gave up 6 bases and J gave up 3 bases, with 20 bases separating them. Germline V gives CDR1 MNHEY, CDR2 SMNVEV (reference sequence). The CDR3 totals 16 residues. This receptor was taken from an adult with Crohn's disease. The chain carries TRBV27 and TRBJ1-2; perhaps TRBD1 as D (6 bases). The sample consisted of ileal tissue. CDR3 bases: TGTGCCAGCAGGTCTCTTACAGGGTGGGTGGACTATGGCTACACCTTC. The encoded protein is CASRSLTGWVDYGYTF.